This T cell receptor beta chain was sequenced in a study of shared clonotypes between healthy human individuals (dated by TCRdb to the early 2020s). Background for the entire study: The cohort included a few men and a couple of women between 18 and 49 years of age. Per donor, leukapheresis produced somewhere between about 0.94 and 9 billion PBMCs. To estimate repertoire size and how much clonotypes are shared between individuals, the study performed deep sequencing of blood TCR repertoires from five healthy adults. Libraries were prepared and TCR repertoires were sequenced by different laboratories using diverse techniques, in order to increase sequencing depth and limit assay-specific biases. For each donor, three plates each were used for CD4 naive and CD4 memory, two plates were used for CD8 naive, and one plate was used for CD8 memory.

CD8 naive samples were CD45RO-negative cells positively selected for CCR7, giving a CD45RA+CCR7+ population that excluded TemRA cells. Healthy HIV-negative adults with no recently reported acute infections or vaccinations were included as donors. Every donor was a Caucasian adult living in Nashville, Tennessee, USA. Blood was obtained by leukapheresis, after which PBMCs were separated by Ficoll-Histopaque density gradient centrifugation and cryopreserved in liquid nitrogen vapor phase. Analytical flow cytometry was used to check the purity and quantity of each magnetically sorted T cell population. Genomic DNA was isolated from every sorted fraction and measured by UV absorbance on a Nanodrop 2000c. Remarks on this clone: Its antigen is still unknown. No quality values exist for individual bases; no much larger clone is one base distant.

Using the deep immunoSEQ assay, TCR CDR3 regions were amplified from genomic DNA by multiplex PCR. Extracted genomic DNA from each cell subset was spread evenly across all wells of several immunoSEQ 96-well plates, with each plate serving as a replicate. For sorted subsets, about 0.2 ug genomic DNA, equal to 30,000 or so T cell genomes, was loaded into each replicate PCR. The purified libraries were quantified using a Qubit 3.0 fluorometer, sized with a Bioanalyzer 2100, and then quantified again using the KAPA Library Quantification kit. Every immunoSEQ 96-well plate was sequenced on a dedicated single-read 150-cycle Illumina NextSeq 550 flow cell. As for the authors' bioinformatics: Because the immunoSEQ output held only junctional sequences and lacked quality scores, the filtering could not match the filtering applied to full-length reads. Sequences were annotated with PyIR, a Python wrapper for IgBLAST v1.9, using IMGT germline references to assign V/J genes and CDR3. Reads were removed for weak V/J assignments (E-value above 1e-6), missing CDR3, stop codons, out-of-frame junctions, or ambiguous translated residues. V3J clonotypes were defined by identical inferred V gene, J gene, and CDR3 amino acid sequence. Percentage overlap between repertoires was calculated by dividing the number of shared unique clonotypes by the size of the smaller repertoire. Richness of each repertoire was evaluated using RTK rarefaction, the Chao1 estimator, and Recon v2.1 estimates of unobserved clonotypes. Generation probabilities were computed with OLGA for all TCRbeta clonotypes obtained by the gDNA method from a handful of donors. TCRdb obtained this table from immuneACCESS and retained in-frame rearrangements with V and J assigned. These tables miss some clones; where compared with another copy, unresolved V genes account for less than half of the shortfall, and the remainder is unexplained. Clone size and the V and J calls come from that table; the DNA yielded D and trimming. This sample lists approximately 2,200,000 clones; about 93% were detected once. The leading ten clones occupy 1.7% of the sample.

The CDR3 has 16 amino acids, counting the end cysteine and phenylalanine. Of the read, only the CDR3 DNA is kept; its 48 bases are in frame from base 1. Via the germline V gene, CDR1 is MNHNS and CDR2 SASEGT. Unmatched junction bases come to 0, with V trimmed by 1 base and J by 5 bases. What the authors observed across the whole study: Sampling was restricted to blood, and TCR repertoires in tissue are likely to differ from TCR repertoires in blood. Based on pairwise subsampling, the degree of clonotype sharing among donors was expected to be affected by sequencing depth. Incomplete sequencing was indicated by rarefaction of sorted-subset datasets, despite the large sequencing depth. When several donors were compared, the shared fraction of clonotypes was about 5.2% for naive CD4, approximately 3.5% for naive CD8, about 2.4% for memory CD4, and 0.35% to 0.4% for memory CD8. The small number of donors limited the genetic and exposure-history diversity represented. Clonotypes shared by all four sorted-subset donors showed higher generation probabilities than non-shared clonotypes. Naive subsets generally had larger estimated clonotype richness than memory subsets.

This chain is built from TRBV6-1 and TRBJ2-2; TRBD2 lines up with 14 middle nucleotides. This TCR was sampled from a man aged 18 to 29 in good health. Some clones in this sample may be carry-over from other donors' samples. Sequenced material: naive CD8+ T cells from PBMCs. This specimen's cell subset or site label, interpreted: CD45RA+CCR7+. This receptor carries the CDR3 CASSEGLAGGTGELFF. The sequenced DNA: TGTGCCAGCAGTGAAGGACTAGCGGGAGGGACCGGGGAGCTGTTTTTT.